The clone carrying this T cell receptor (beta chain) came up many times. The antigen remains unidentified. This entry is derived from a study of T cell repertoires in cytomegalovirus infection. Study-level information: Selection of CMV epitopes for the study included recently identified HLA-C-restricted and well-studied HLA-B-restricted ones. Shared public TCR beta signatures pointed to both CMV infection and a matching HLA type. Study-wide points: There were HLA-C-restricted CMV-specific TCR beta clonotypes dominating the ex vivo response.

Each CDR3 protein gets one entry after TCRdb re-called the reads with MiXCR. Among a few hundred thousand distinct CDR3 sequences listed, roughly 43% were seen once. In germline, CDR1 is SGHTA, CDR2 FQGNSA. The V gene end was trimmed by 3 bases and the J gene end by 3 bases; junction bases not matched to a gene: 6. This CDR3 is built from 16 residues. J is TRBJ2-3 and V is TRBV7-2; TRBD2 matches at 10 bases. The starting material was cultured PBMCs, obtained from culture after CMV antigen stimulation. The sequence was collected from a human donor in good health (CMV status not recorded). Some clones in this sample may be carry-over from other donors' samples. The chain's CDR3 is CASSLTSGRVTDTQYF. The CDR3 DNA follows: TGTGCCAGCAGCTTGACTAGCGGGCGGGTTACAGATACGCAGTATTTT.